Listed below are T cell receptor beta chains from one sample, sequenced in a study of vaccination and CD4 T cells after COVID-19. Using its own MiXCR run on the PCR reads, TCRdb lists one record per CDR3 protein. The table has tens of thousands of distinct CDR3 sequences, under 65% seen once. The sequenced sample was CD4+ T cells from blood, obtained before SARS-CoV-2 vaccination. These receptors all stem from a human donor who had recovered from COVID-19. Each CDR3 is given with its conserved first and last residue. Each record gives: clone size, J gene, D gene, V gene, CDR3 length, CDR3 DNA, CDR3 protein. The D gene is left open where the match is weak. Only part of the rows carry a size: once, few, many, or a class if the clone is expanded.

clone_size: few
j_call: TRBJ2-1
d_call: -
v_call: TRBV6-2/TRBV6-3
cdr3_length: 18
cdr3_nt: TGTGCCAGCAGTTACTACTTTGGGAAAGAGAGCTCCTACAATGAGCAGTTCTTC
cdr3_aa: CASSYYFGKESSYNEQFF

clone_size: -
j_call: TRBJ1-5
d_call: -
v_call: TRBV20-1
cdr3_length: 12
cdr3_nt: TGCAGTGGTAGAAGTAGCAATCAGCCCCAGCATTTT
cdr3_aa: CSGRSSNQPQHF

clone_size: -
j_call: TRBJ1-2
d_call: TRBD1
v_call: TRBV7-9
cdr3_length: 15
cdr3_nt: TGTGCCAGCAGAAAACAGGGGAGATCTAACTATGGCTACACCTTC
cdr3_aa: CASRKQGRSNYGYTF

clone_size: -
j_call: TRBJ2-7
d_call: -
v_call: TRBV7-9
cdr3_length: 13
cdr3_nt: TGTGCCAGCGTGGGGTTTTCCGCCTACGAGCAGTACTTC
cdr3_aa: CASVGFSAYEQYF

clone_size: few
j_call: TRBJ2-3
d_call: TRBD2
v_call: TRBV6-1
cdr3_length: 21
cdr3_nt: TGTGCCAGCAGGCTTAGCGGGAGGGCCAGTTTGGCCAGAACTAGCACAGATACGCAGTATTTT
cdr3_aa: CASRLSGRASLARTSTDTQYF

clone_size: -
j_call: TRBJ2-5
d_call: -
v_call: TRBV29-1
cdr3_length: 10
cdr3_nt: TGCAGCGTGGGCCAAGAGACCCAGTACTTC
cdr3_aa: CSVGQETQYF

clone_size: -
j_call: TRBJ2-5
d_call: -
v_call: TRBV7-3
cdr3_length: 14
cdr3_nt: TGTGCCAGCAGCTTATCGGCAGCCCAAGAGACCCGGTACTTC
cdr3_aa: CASSLSAAQETRYF

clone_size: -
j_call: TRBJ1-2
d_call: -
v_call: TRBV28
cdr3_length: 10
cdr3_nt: TGTGCCAGCAGTTCGTACGGCTACACCTTC
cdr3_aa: CASSSYGYTF

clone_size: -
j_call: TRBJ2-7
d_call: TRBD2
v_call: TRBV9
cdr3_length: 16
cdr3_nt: TGTGCCAGCAGCGTAGGGACTAGCGGAACTCCCTACGAGCAGTACTTC
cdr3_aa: CASSVGTSGTPYEQYF

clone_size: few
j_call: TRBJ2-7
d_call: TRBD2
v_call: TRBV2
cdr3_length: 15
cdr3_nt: TGTGCCAGCAGGGAACATAGCGGGAGGGCAGACGAGCAGTACTTC
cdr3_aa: CASREHSGRADEQYF

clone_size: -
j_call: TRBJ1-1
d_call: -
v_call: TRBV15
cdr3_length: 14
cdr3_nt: TGTGCCACCAGCAGAGATCCTGGGGACACTGAAGCTTTCTTT
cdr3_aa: CATSRDPGDTEAFF

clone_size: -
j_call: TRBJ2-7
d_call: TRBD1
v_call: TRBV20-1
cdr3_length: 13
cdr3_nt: TGCAGTGTGGGGGGGACAGGGCAGTACGAGCAGTACTTC
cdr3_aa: CSVGGTGQYEQYF

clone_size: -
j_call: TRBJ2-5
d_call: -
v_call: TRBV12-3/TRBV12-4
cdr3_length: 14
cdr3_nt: TGTGCCAGCAGTCCCTGGACGAATCAAGAGACCCAGTACTTC
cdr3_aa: CASSPWTNQETQYF

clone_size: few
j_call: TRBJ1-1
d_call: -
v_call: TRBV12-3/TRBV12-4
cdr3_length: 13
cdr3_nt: TGTGCCAGCAGCTTGTTCATGAACACTGAAGCTTTCTTT
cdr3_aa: CASSLFMNTEAFF

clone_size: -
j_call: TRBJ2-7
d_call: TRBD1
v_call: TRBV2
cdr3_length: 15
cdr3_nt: TGTGCCAGCAGTTCTCAACAGGGGGCAGCCTACGAGCAGTACTTC
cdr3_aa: CASSSQQGAAYEQYF

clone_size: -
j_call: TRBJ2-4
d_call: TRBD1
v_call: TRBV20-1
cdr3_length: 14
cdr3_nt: TGCAGTGTACCGGGACAGGGCCAAGGAAACATTCAGTACTTC
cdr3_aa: CSVPGQGQGNIQYF

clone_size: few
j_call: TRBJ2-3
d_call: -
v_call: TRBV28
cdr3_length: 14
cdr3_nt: TGTGCCAGCGTTGGGGGCGGGAGCACAGATACGCAGTATTTT
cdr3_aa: CASVGGGSTDTQYF

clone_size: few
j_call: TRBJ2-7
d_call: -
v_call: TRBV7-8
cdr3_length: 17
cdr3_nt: TGTGCCAGCAGCTTAGTAGTTGTGTCTAGGCGCGCCTACGAGCAGTACTTC
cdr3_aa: CASSLVVVSRRAYEQYF

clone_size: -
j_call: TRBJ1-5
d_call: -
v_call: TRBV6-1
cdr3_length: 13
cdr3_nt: TGTGCCAGCAATCCACGACGGGGCCAGCCCCAGCATTTT
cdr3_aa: CASNPRRGQPQHF

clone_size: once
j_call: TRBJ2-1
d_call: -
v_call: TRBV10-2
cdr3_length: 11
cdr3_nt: TGCGCCAGCAGTCAAGTTGATGAGCAGTTCTTC
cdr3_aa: CASSQVDEQFF

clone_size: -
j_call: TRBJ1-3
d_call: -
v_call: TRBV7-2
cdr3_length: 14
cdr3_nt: TGTGCCAGCAGCTTTCAATCCCAGGGAAACACCATATATTTT
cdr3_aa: CASSFQSQGNTIYF

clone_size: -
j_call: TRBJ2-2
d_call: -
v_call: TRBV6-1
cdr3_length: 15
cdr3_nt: TGTGCCAGCAGTGACCTACCTACAGGGTTCAGGGAGCTGTTTTTT
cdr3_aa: CASSDLPTGFRELFF

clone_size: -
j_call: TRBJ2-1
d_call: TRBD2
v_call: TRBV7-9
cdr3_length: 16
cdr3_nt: TGTGCCAGCAGCCCCTGGCCCGGGACTAGAGGCAATGAGCAGTTCTTC
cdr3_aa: CASSPWPGTRGNEQFF

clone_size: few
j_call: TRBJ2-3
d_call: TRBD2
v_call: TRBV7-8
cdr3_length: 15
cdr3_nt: TGTGCCAGCAGCTGGACTAGCGGATCCACAGATACGCAGTATTTT
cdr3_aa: CASSWTSGSTDTQYF

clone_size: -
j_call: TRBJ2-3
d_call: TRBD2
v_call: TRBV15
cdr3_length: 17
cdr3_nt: TGTGCCACCAGCAGAGGTGGGACTAGCGGGAGCACAGATACGCAGTATTTT
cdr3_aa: CATSRGGTSGSTDTQYF

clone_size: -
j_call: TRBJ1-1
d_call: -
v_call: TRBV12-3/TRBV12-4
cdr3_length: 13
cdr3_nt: TGTGCCAGCAGTTTGGCGGGTGATACTGAAGCTTTCTTT
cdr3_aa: CASSLAGDTEAFF

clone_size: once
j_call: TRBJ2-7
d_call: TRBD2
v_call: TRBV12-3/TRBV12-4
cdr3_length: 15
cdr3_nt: TGTGCCAGCAGTTCCAACGCGGGAGCTTCCTACGAGCAGTACTTC
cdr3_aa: CASSSNAGASYEQYF

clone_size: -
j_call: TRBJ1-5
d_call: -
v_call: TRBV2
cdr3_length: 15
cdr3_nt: TGTGCCAGCAGTGAAGTGGGGGGCCCCAATCAGCCCCAGCATTTT
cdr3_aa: CASSEVGGPNQPQHF

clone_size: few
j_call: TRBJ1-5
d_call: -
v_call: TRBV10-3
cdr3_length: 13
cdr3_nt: TGTGCCATCAGGCCGGGACACGGTCAGCCCCAGCATTTT
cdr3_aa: CAIRPGHGQPQHF

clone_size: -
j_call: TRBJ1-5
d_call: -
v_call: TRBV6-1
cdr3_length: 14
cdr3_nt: TGTGCCAGCAGTGAGGTTGTTAGCTATCAGCCCCAGCATTTT
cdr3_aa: CASSEVVSYQPQHF

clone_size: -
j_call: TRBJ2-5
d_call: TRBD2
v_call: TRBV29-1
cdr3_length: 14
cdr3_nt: TGCAGCGTAATACTAGCGGGGGCCCTCGAGACCCAGTACTTC
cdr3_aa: CSVILAGALETQYF

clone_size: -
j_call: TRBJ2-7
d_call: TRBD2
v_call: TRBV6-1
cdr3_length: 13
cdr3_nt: TGTGCCAGCCGGCCTAGCGGGGACTACGAGCAGTACTTC
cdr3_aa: CASRPSGDYEQYF

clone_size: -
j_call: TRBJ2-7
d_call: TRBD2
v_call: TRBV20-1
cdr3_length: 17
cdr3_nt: TGCAGTGCTCGACCGAGACTAGCGAGCGGGAGTTTCTACGAGCAGTACTTC
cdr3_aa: CSARPRLASGSFYEQYF

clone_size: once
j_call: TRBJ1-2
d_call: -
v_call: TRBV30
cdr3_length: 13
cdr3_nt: TGTGCCTGGAGTGCGGGTACTAACTATGGCTACACCTTC
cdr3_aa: CAWSAGTNYGYTF

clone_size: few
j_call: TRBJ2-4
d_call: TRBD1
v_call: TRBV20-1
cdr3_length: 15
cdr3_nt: TGCAGTGCTAGAGATTCCCGACAGGGGGCGGACATTCAGTACTTC
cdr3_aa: CSARDSRQGADIQYF

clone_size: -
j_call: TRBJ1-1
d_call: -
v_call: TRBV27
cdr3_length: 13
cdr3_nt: TGTGCCAGCAGACGGACGGGGGGGACTGAAGCTTTCTTT
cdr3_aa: CASRRTGGTEAFF

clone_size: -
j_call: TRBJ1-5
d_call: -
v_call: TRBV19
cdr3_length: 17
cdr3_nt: TGTGCCAGTAGTATACCCCGGGACACCAAGGGCAATCAGCCCCAGCATTTT
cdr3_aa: CASSIPRDTKGNQPQHF

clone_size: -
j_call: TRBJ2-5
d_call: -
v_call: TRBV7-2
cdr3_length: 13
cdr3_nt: TGTGCCAGCAGCGCAGACCTAATGGAGACCCAGTACTTC
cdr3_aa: CASSADLMETQYF

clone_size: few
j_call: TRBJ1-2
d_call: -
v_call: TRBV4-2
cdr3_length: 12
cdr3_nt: TGTGCCAGCAGCCAGGATTATTATGGCTACACCTTC
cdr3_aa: CASSQDYYGYTF

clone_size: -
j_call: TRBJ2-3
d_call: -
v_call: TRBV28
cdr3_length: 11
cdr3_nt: TGTGCCAGCTCCAGGGGAAATACGCAGTATTTT
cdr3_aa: CASSRGNTQYF

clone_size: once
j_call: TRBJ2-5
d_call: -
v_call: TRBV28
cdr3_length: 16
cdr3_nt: TGTGCCAGCAGAGGCCATTCAGGGCTCGGGCAAGAGACCCGGTACTTC
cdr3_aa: CASRGHSGLGQETRYF

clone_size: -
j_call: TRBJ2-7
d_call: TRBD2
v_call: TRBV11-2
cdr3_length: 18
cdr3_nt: TGTGCCAGCAGCCTCCTGACTAGCGGGAAGGGGAAACCCTACGAGCAGTACTTC
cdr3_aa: CASSLLTSGKGKPYEQYF